This T cell receptor (beta chain) was documented in a study of shared clonotypes between healthy human individuals. Study-level results: Naive subsets usually exceeded memory subsets in estimated richness.

The split of CD4+ cells yielded CD45RA+ naive and CD45RA-negative memory subsets. A remark on this clone: The antigen is not known.

The authors loaded roughly 200 ng DNA, 25,000 to 30,000 T cell genomes, into sorted-subset replicate PCRs. Method: immunoSEQ multiplex PCR; TCRdb's copy keeps in-frame clones and lacks some. Of 2 million to 2.5 million clones in the sample, approximately 95% were seen once. Germline CDR1 SQVTM, CDR2 ANQGSEA. Trimming removed 0 bases at V and 6 bases at J, with 26 bases between. The CDR3 totals 19 residues. Sequencing input: naive CD4+ T cells sorted from blood. Indicated subset: CD45RA+ positively selected. The clonotype comes from a man between 18 and 29 years old in good health. This chain links TRBV29-1 with TRBJ2-2; D uncertain. CDR3 coding DNA: TGCAGCGTTGAAGAGGAGACCCGCCGGTCTGGCCGCCGGGCCGGGGAGCTGTTTTTT. Protein sequence: CSVEEETRRSGRRAGELFF.